This entry describes one T cell receptor beta chain. Trimming at V came to 6 bases and at J to 7 bases, leaving 13 bases not matched to a gene. CDR1 LNHDA and CDR2 SQIVND come from the germline V gene (reference sequence). CDR3 length: 17 amino acids. This record comes from a study of blood T cell repertoires in COVID-19. The assay was immunoSEQ multiplex PCR, and TCRdb's table has in-frame clones only and misses some. The top ten hold 6% of the sample, which has about 160,000 clones, approximately 80% seen once. The receptor comes from a man aged 35 to 55 who had recovered from COVID-19. The rearrangement links TRBV19 to TRBJ1-4; 11 nucleotides line up with TRBD1. Sequencing was done on a sample of PBMCs or T cells enriched from blood (not recorded which). The CDR3 sequence is CASSPDRGLPKSEKLFF. In DNA form, the CDR3 reads TGTGCCAGTAGCCCGGACAGGGGGCTACCTAAGAGTGAAAAACTGTTTTTT.